These 17 T cell receptor beta chains share one sample of origin, sequenced in a study of radiotherapy plus CTLA-4 blockade in lung cancer. Libraries were prepared by immunoSEQ multiplex PCR; TCRdb keeps only in-frame clonotypes and omits some of them. The data show 35,000 to 45,000 clones, roughly 64% seen once. This sample comprised peripheral blood, obtained from a patient treated with radiotherapy plus ipilimumab. The receptors were sampled from a human donor with non-small cell lung cancer who had a partial response to radiotherapy plus ipilimumab.

The chain is built from TRBV19 and TRBJ1-5; a weak D match, TRBD1 (6 bases). Germline V gene sequence: CDR1 LNHDA, CDR2 SQIVND (reference sequence). The V gene lost 7 bases and the J gene lost 2 bases, with 12 bases spanning the gap. This CDR3 is 14 amino acids long. The CDR3 spells CASKGGGGNQPQHF. The CDR3 nucleotides are TGTGCCAGTAAGGGGGGGGGCGGCAATCAGCCCCAGCATTTT.

The chain carries TRBV5-4 and TRBJ2-5; 11 nucleotides align to TRBD2. Gene TRBJ2-7 matches the end of the DNA better, so the J call may be wrong. CDR3 length: 14 amino acids. Per the germline V gene, CDR1 is SGHNT and CDR2 is YYREEE (reference sequence). The CDR3 is CASNQAGTSGEQYF. The DNA for the CDR3 is TGTGCCAGCAACCAAGCCGGGACTAGCGGCGAGCAGTACTTC.

The chain joins TRBV29-1 to TRBJ1-2; 10 positions match TRBD1. The ends lost 6 bases at V and 8 bases at J; junction bases unmatched: 9. Germline values: CDR1 SQVTM, CDR2 ANQGSEA. The CDR3 totals 13 residues. CDR3 sequence reads: CSVRDRGQGGYTF. CDR3 sequence (DNA): TGCAGCGTCCGGGACAGGGGCCAAGGGGGCTACACCTTC.

On this clone itself: Other nucleotide sequences in the sample specify the same CDR3. The genes are TRBV5-1 and TRBJ2-5, with D possibly matching TRBD2 (5 bases). In germline, CDR1 is SGHRS, CDR2 YFSETQ. V gave up 0 bases and J gave up 1 base, with 7 bases separating them. This CDR3 is 14 amino acids long. In nucleotides, the CDR3 is TGCGCCAGCAGCTTGGCCAGCGGCCAAGAGACCCAGTACTTC. This translates into CASSLASGQETQYF.

The gene calls are TRBV5-1 and TRBJ2-6; D call uncertain. This CDR3 has 14 residues. Trimming took 4 bases from V and 0 from J, leaving 5 bases between them. Germline assignment: CDR1 SGHRS and CDR2 YFSETQ. This CDR3 reads CASSPNSGANVLTF. The CDR3 region has the DNA TGCGCCAGCAGCCCAAACTCTGGGGCCAACGTCCTGACTTTC. The full variable domain, its missing parts supplied by reference TRBV5-1 and TRBJ2-6, is KAGVTQTPRYLIKTRGQQVTLSCSPISGHRSVSWYQQTPGQGLQFLFEYFSETQRNKGNFPGRFSGRQFSNSRSEMNVSTLELGDSALYLCASSPNSGANVLTFGAGSRLTVL.

This chain links TRBV30 with TRBJ2-1; TRBD2 matches 14 bases. V shed 6 bases, J shed 8 bases, and the junction held 6 bases outside the gene matches. Germline V CDR1 and CDR2: GTSNPN, SVGIG (reference sequence). The CDR3 runs to 14 residues. The CDR3 sequence is CACPTSGGADEQFF. CDR3 sequence (DNA): TGTGCCTGTCCGACTAGCGGGGGGGCAGATGAGCAGTTCTTC.

V and J are TRBV7-2 and TRBJ1-1; TRBD1 aligns across 9 bases. The germline CDR1 and CDR2 sequences are SGHTA and FQGNSA. Trimming took 4 bases from V and 8 from J; bases not matched to a gene: 5. CDR3 length: 13 amino acids. The CDR3 nucleotides are TGTGCCAGCAGCTCGACAGGGGGGGACGAAGCTTTCTTT. Translating gives CASSSTGGDEAFF.

This rearrangement joins TRBV5-6 to TRBJ1-1; D might be TRBD1 (6 bases). CDR3 length: 15 residues. Germline-derived CDR1 and CDR2 are SGHDT and YYEEEE. Trimming cost V 4 bases and J 3 bases, with 16 bases left between them. The CDR3 nucleotides are TGTGCCAGCAGCGTCGCACAGGGTGCGTACACTGAAGCTTTCTTT. Translating gives CASSVAQGAYTEAFF. Drawing the rest from reference TRBV5-6 and TRBJ1-1, the complete variable domain is DAGVTQSPTHLIKTRGQQVTLRCSPKSGHDTVSWYQQALGQGPQFIFQYYEEEERQRGNFPDRFSGHQFPNYSSELNVNALLLGDSALYLCASSVAQGAYTEAFFGQGTRLTVV.

The rearrangement links TRBV29-1 to TRBJ2-1, with 7 bases lining up with TRBD2. After removal of 4 bases from V and 2 bases from J, the junction contained 2 bases not matched to a gene. The CDR3 extends over 13 amino acids. Germline CDR1 and CDR2: SQVTM and ANQGSEA. CDR3 nucleotide sequence: TGCAGCGTTGGGGAGGGGCCCTACAATGAGCAGTTCTTC. Its translation: CSVGEGPYNEQFF.

V and J are TRBV7-2 and TRBJ2-1, with D possibly TRBD2 on 6 matching bases. V gave up 6 bases and J gave up 13 bases, with 19 bases separating them. The germline CDR1 and CDR2 sequences are SGHTA and FQGNSA. The CDR3 is 13 residues long. The DNA for the CDR3 is TGTGCCAGCAGGCCTCCGGGAGCAAAGGGACAGTTCTTC. Protein product: CASRPPGAKGQFF.

The chain links TRBV7-2 to TRBJ1-5; no firm D call. V gave up 4 bases and J gave up 3 bases, with 16 bases separating them. This CDR3 spans 16 amino acids. CDR1 is SGHTA, CDR2 FQGNSA, per germline. The CDR3 loop is CASSSGGGLNNQPQHF. For the CDR3, the DNA is TGTGCCAGCAGCTCGGGAGGAGGGCTGAACAATCAGCCCCAGCATTTT. Combining the CDR3 with reference TRBV7-2 and TRBJ1-5 gives the whole variable domain GAGVSQSPSNKVTEKGKDVELRCDPISGHTALYWYRQSLGQGLEFLIYFQGNSAPDKSGLPSDRFSAERTGGSVSTLTIQRTQQEDSAVYLCASSSGGGLNNQPQHFGDGTRLSIL.

V usage is TRBV10-2 and J usage is TRBJ2-7; no firm D call. Germline V gene data show CDR1 as WSHSY and CDR2 as SAAADI. This CDR3 is built from 11 residues. Trimming removed 7 bases from V and 1 base from J, with 5 bases in between. CDR3 sequence: CASKESYEQYF. Here the CDR3 DNA reads TGCGCCAGCAAGGAGTCCTACGAGCAGTACTTC.

The rearrangement links TRBV4-3 to TRBJ1-1; 7 bases are a match to TRBD1. The germline V gene encodes CDR1 LGHNA and CDR2 YSLEER. This CDR3 has 16 amino acids. With 2 bases clipped from V and 3 bases from J, the junction kept 9 bases outside the gene matches. For the CDR3, the DNA is TGCGCCAGCAGCCAACAGGGGGGATTTTCTTACACTGAAGCTTTCTTT. It encodes CASSQQGGFSYTEAFF.

This clone was counted a few times. The chain links TRBV29-1 to TRBJ1-2; TRBD1 might be the D (6 bases). V lost 4 bases, J lost 1 base, and 10 bases lay in between. Per the germline V gene, CDR1 is SQVTM and CDR2 is ANQGSEA. The CDR3 is 13 residues long. The CDR3 region is CSVGGGGNYGYTF. Here the CDR3 DNA reads TGCAGCGTTGGAGGGGGGGGTAACTATGGCTACACCTTC. The entire variable domain, with the rest obtained from reference TRBV29-1 and TRBJ1-2, is as follows: SAVISQKPSRDICQRGTSLTIQCQVDSQVTMMFWYRQQPGQSLTLIATANQGSEATYESGFVIDKFPISRPNLTFSTLTVSNMSPEDSSIYLCSVGGGGNYGYTFGSGTRLTVV.

This clone was seen just once. The genes are TRBV15 and TRBJ2-7; TRBD1 agrees at 9 bases. Trimming cost V 3 bases and J 7 bases; bases outside gene matches: 10. Germline V gives CDR1 LNHNV, CDR2 YYDKDF (reference sequence). This CDR3 is built from 15 residues. The chain's CDR3 is CATSRGGQGGREQYF. CDR3 DNA: TGTGCCACCAGCAGGGGGGGACAGGGAGGCAGGGAGCAGTACTTC.

The chain recombines TRBV6-1 with TRBJ1-6; possibly TRBD1 for D (5 bases). This CDR3 has 13 residues. Trimming took off 10 bases at V and 1 base at J, with 8 bases between the two ends. Germline CDR1 is MNHNS and CDR2 is SASEGT. The DNA of the CDR3 is TGTGCCACAGGGATATCCTATAATTCACCCCTCCACTTT. The encoded protein is CATGISYNSPLHF.

CDR3 coding DNA: TGTGCCAGCAGTTACTCCGACAGGGCCTACGAGCAGTACTTC. It encodes CASSYSDRAYEQYF. J is TRBJ2-7 and V is TRBV6-6; 7 bases map to TRBD1. Trimming at V came to 0 bases and at J to 2 bases, leaving 1 base not matched to a gene. Germline CDR1 is MNHNY and CDR2 is SVGAGI (reference sequence). This CDR3 contains 14 residues.